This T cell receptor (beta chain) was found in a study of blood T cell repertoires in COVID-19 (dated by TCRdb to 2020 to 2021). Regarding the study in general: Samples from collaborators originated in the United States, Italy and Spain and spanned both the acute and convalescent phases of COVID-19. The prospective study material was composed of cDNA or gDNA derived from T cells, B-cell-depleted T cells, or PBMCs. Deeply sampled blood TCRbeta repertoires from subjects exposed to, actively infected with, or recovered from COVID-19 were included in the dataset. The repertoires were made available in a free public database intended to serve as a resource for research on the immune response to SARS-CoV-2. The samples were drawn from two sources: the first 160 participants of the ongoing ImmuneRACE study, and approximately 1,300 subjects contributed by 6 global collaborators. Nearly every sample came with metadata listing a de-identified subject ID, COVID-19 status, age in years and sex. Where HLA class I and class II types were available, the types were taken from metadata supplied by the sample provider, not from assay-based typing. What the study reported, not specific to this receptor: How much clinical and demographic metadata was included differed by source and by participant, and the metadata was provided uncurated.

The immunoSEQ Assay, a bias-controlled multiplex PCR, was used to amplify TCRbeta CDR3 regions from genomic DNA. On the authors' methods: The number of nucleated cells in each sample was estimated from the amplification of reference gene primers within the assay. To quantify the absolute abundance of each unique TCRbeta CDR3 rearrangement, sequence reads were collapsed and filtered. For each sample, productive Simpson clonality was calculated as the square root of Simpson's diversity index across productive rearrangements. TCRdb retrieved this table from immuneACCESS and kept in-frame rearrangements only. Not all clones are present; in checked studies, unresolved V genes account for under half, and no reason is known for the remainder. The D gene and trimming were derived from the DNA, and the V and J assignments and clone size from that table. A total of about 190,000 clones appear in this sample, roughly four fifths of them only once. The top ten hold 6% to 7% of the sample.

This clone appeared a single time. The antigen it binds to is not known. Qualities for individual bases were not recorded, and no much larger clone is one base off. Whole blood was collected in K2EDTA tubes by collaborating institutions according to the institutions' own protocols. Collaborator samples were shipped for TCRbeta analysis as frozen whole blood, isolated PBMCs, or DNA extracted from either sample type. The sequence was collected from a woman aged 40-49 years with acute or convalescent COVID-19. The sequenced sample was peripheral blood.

DNA sequence: TGTGCCAGCAGTTTACTGAGACAGGGGAGGTCACCCCTCCACTTT. Its protein product is CASSLLRQGRSPLHF. The sequence links TRBV27 to TRBJ1-6; 8 nucleotides in the junction match TRBD1. In the germline V gene (reference sequence), CDR1 corresponds to MNHEY and CDR2 to SMNVEV. From its cysteine to its phenylalanine, the CDR3 spans 15 amino acids. CDR3 DNA only is kept here, 45 bases in frame from base 1. Unmatched junction bases come to 7, with V trimmed by 2 bases and J by 10 bases.